The 23 T cell receptor beta chains in this list originate from one sample, sequenced in a study of tumor-infiltrating lymphocytes in primary liver carcinoma. A constant-region primer primed TCR beta cDNA synthesis from roughly 510 ng of total RNA. ARM-PCR, slightly modified, supplied the TCR beta libraries through three nested multiplex PCR rounds. Use of TRBV1-TRBV30 forward primers with a C-beta reverse primer characterized the first two PCR rounds, which lasted about 10 cycles each. TCRdb ran MiXCR on the multiplex PCR reads and lists one entry per CDR3 protein. The sample includes some 43,000 distinct CDR3 sequences, 71% of them seen just once. From unsorted bulk tissue weighing about 20-32 mg, DNA and RNA were co-extracted. Specimen: liver tumor tissue from sampling region 5. This sample's subset: tumor region T5, tumor centre. The source of these receptors is a man in his forties with primary liver carcinoma and hepatitis B virus infection.

About this clonotype: One junction end does not reproduce the germline sequence, and a read error may be involved. The rearrangement links TRBV29-1 to TRBJ2-5; the match to TRBD1 covers 7 bases. CDR1 is SQVTM, CDR2 ANQGSEA, per germline. The CDR3 covers 12 residues. CDR3 coding DNA: TGCAGCGTTGGAGGGGGCGGTAAGCCCCAGTACTTT. As protein: CSVGGGGKPQYF.

Comment on this clonotype: Germline is not matched at one junction end, which may reflect a read error. V gene TRBV6-6 combines with J gene TRBJ2-2, with D perhaps matching TRBD2 (5 bases). The CDR3 covers 13 residues. Germline assignment: CDR1 MNHNY and CDR2 SVGAGI (reference sequence). CDR3 nucleotides: TGTGCCAGCAGTTACGTGGGGATCGGGGAGCTGTTATTT. Its protein is CASSYVGIGELLF.

Points on this clonotype: With a much larger clone just one base away, this may be a read error. The chain has TRBV9 and TRBJ2-5, with 9 bases lining up with TRBD2. The CDR3 extends over 15 amino acids. Germline CDR1 is SGDLS and CDR2 is YYNGEE. Trimming at V came to 1 base and at J to 5 bases, leaving 6 bases not matched to a gene. The CDR3 region has the DNA TGTGCCAGCAGCGTAACCTCTAGCGGGGCGGAGACCCAGTACTTC. It translates to CASSVTSSGAETQYF.

Comment on this clonotype: The missing conserved phenylalanine or tryptophan at the end of this CDR3 makes a read error likely. The rearrangement uses TRBV12-3 or TRBV12-4 and TRBJ2-7; 9 positions match TRBD1. The CDR3 runs 17 residues. The CDR3 sequence is CASSSSPGTGYSCEQYL. In DNA form, the CDR3 reads TGTGCCAGCAGTTCATCCCCCGGGACAGGGTACTCCTGCGAGCAGTACCTC.

Many counts were recorded for this clonotype. The chain links TRBV12-3 or TRBV12-4 to TRBJ2-2; no clear D. This CDR3 spans 12 amino acids. Trimming cost V 5 bases and J 6 bases, with 7 bases left between them. CDR3 DNA: TGTGCCAGCAGTCGTAGGCCCGGGGAGCTGTTTTTT. The encoded protein is CASSRRPGELFF.

The gene calls are TRBV20-1 and TRBJ2-7; D might be TRBD2 (5 bases). V gave up 7 bases and J gave up 3 bases, with 19 bases separating them. The CDR3 extends over 14 amino acids. Germline V CDR1 and CDR2: DFQATT, SNEGSKA (reference sequence). The CDR3 DNA reads TGCAGTGTCCCCGGAGGAGTTCGGATCTACGAGCAGTACTTC. It yields the protein CSVPGGVRIYEQYF.

Turning to this clonotype: A much larger clone differs by one base, so this may be a read error. The rearrangement joins TRBV2 to TRBJ2-7; D may be TRBD1 (5 bases). This CDR3 is built from 12 residues. The germline gives CDR1 SNHLY, CDR2 FYNNEI. The CDR3, as DNA: TGTGCCAGCAGTGACGACAGCTACGAGCGGTACTTC. Amino acids: CASSDDSYERYF. The whole variable domain, remainder taken from reference TRBV2 and TRBJ2-7, is EPEVTQTPSHQVTQMGQEVILRCVPISNHLYFYWYRQILGQKVEFLVSFYNNEISEKSEIFDDQFSVERPDGSNFTLKIRSTKLEDSAMYFCASSDDSYERYFGPGTRLTVT.

The chain's CDR3 is CAIRTGNGDYGYTF. The CDR3 nucleotides are TGTGCCATCAGGACAGGGAACGGGGACTATGGCTACACCTTC. The J gene is TRBJ1-2, the V gene TRBV10-3; TRBD1 aligns across 7 bases. Germline CDR1 reads ENHRY; CDR2 reads SYGVKD. With 6 bases clipped from V and 3 bases from J, the junction kept 7 bases outside the gene matches. The CDR3 has 14 amino acids.

This clonotype was seen only once. The chain recombines TRBV21-1 with TRBJ1-2; no check of the table's D call, TRBD1, against the DNA was made. TRBV21-1 is given as a pseudogene. The CDR3 has 16 amino acids. The CDR3 DNA reads as TGTGCCAACAGCAAAGTCCCGCGGCGGACAGGGAATGGCTACACCTTC. Residues: CANSKVPRRTGNGYTF.

At least ten counts were recorded for this clonotype. The rearrangement links TRBV12-3 or TRBV12-4 to TRBJ2-5, with 8 positions matching TRBD2. V was pared by 4 bases and J by 2 bases, with 6 bases of the junction left unmatched. This CDR3 is 15 amino acids long. The CDR3 sequence is CASSSGLGGQETQYF. The CDR3 nucleotides are TGTGCCAGCAGTTCGGGACTAGGGGGGCAAGAGACCCAGTACTTC.

On this clonotype: One end of the junction varies from germline; a read error may be responsible. J is TRBJ2-3 and V is TRBV5-4; D is perhaps TRBD2 (5 bases). Germline-derived CDR1 and CDR2 are SGHNT and YYREEE (reference sequence). This CDR3 is 15 amino acids long. CDR3 nucleotide sequence: TGTGCCAGCAGCTTGATACGGGATAGCACAGATACGCAGTGTTTT. Translated: CASSLIRDSTDTQCF.

Concerning this clonotype: Relative to the germline gene, one junction end is altered; a read error may explain this. The rearrangement links TRBV7-8 to TRBJ2-5, with D unresolved. This CDR3 region has 13 residues. Germline assignment: CDR1 SGHVS and CDR2 FQNEAQ. The CDR3 nucleotides are TGTGCAAGCAGCTTAGAAATGGAAGAGATCCAGTACTTC. It specifies CASSLEMEEIQYF.

For this clonotype: Sequence at one end of the junction differs from germline and may be a read error. The chain recombines TRBV6-5 with TRBJ2-1, with D perhaps matching TRBD2 (5 bases). The germline CDR1 and CDR2 sequences are MNHEY and SVGAGI. This CDR3 comprises 15 residues. DNA of the CDR3: TGTGCCAGCAGCACGAGGGAGAGCTCCTACAATGAGCAGTCCTTC. As protein: CASSTRESSYNEQSF.

V is TRBV11-2 and J is TRBJ1-2; 7 nucleotides agree with TRBD1. Trimming took 1 base from V and 8 from J; bases not matched to a gene: 10. Germline CDR1 SGHAT, CDR2 FQNNGV. CDR3 length: 15 amino acids. The CDR3 DNA reads TGTGCCAGCAGCTTAGGTGGGACAGCCCTAGGGGGCTACACCTTC. It yields the protein CASSLGGTALGGYTF.

This clonotype has at least ten counts. A much larger clonotype is one base distant, so this may be a read error. V and J are TRBV11-2 and TRBJ2-2; TRBD2 might be the D (5 bases). Germline-derived CDR1 and CDR2 are SGHAT and FQNNGV. The CDR3 covers 16 residues. In DNA form, the CDR3 reads TGTGCCAGCAGCTTAGACAGGCCCCCACTTAACGGGGAGCTGGTTTTT. It specifies CASSLDRPPLNGELVF.

On this clonotype itself: The junction and the germline gene differ at one end; a read error may be behind it. The J gene is TRBJ1-2, the V gene TRBV29-1, with 8 bases identical to TRBD1. This CDR3 contains 12 residues. Germline values: CDR1 SQVTM, CDR2 ANQGSEA. This CDR3 is CGIGTGTYGYTF. The CDR3, as DNA: TGCGGCATTGGGACAGGCACTTATGGCTACACGTTC.

Worth noting for this clonotype: This could be a read error, since a much larger clone is one nucleotide away. This sequence joins TRBV30 and TRBJ2-7; D remains ambiguous. Germline values: CDR1 GTSNPN, CDR2 SVGIG (reference sequence). CDR3 length: 13 residues. CDR3 sequence: CAWSGEVYYEQCF. The CDR3 DNA reads as TGTGCCTGGAGTGGTGAGGTGTACTACGAGCAGTGCTTC.

The table lists this clonotype with a few counts. The junction departs from the called germline gene at one end, perhaps through a read error. V usage is TRBV11-2 and J usage is TRBJ2-2; tentative D call: TRBD2 (6 bases). Per the germline V gene, CDR1 is SGHAT and CDR2 is FQNNGV. The CDR3 length is 16 residues. DNA of the CDR3: TGTGCCAGCAGCTTAGTGGCGCTAGCGAGAACTGGGGAGCTCTTTTTT. Amino acid sequence: CASSLVALARTGELFF.

In its sample, this clonotype was seen a few times. Because it lacks the conserved phenylalanine or tryptophan at the end, this CDR3 is likely a read error. No DNA is shown, since the ends of the CDR3 on it are uncertain; the CDR3 is the one TCRdb lists. V and J are TRBV11-2 and TRBJ2-2; the tabulated D call, TRBD1, remains unverified against the DNA. From its first to its last residue, the CDR3 has 19 amino acids. Per the germline V gene, CDR1 is SGHAT and CDR2 is FQNNGV. The CDR3 loop is CASSLDRGGVRPNTGELFS.

For this clonotype: The junction and the germline gene differ at one end; a read error may be behind it. The chain links TRBV14 to TRBJ1-1; D call uncertain. This CDR3 is 12 amino acids long. CDR1 and CDR2 (germline): SGHDN, FVKESK. CDR3 in DNA: TGTGCCAGCAGCCAAGGTCGGGCTGAAGCTCTCTTT. Translation: CASSQGRAEALF.

This clonotype was observed a few times. Likely a read error: the CDR3 ends without its conserved phenylalanine or tryptophan. No DNA is shown, since the ends of the CDR3 on it are uncertain; the CDR3 is the one TCRdb lists. J is TRBJ2-7 and V is TRBV4-2. Germline-derived CDR1 and CDR2 are LGHNA and YNFKEQ. The length of the CDR3 is 13 amino acids, counting both ends. CDR3 sequence: CASSHLLAYEQYC.

As concerns this clonotype: An end of the junction differs from the germline gene, which may be a read error. The chain recombines TRBV13 with TRBJ2-1; no clear D. The length of the CDR3 is 11 residues. Germline V gene lookup returns CDR1 PRHDT and CDR2 FYEKMQ (reference sequence). The CDR3 DNA follows: TGTGCCAGCAGCTTAATTAATGAGCATTTTTTC. Protein product: CASSLINEHFF. The entire variable domain, with the rest obtained from reference TRBV13 and TRBJ2-1, is as follows: AAGVIQSPRHLIKEKRETATLKCYPIPRHDTVYWYQQGPGQDPQFLISFYEKMQSDKGSIPDRFSAQQFSDYHSELNMSSLELGDSALYFCASSLINEHFFGPGTRLTVL.

Of note for this clonotype: A much larger clone is a single base away; this may be a read error. The rearrangement uses TRBV30 and TRBJ1-1; tentative D call: TRBD1 (6 bases). The CDR3 runs 12 residues. The germline V gene encodes CDR1 GTSNPN and CDR2 SVGIG (reference sequence). CDR3 DNA sequence: TGTGCGGGGGGCAGGGTGAACACTGAAGCTTTCTTT. Protein sequence: CAGGRVNTEAFF.